This T cell receptor beta chain was sequenced for a study of regulatory T cells in long-lasting Graves disease. Study findings and constraints: TCR diversity in persistent Graves' patients was below that of newly diagnosed ones.

For TCR beta, libraries came from iRepertoire HTBI primers and Arm-PCR of CDR3 regions. TCRdb ran MiXCR on the multiplex PCR reads and lists one entry per CDR3 protein. The repertoire holds about 540,000 distinct CDR3 sequences, roughly 14% seen once, with roughly a tenth in the top ten. This clonotype was observed many times. Its antigen is unknown. CDR3 length: 12 residues. Trimming removed 7 bases from V and 5 bases from J, with 14 bases in between. Germline CDR1 reads SQVTM; CDR2 reads ANQGSEA. The time point: newly diagnosed GD, antithyroid drugs for less than 3 months. RNA extracted from PBMCs served as the sequencing template. These data also featured in a second study, about T cells in Graves' hyperthyroidism and ophthalmopathy. That paper adds: Absence of ophthalmopathy progression within 18 months defined stable Graves' hyperthyroidism. Ophthalmopathy prediction by the model preceded onset by a median about 6 months.

The chain carries TRBV29-1 and TRBJ2-5; the D is unclear. This receptor was identified in a man aged 25 to 40 with Graves disease. Sample: peripheral blood mononuclear cells (PBMCs), taken at new diagnosis, from a patient treated with antithyroid drugs. Here the CDR3 reads CSGDTIRETQYF. In nucleotides, the CDR3 is TGCAGCGGAGACACAATCAGGGAGACCCAGTACTTC.